This passage covers 8 T cell receptor beta chains from one sample sequenced in a study of early T cells in non-severe SARS-CoV-2 infection. One entry per CDR3 protein, called by TCRdb with MiXCR from the 5' RACE reads. The sample has approximately 90,000 distinct CDR3 sequences; over 9.5% are singletons. The sequenced sample was whole blood, obtained at baseline. These receptor sequences come from an adult who was a healthcare worker with PCR-confirmed SARS-CoV-2 infection or an uninfected control (not recorded which).

This clonotype has more than one count but fewer than ten. The rearrangement joins TRBV7-9 to TRBJ2-1, with TRBD2 matching over 14 bases. This CDR3 is built from 18 residues. V lost 4 bases and J lost 1; bases outside the gene matches: 6. Germline V lookup: CDR1 SEHNR, CDR2 FQNEAQ (reference sequence). The CDR3 region is CASSSTSGREGSYNEQFF. CDR3 nucleotides: TGTGCCAGCAGCTCGACTAGCGGGAGGGAGGGGTCCTACAATGAGCAGTTCTTC.

This clonotype was picked up a small number of times. The rearrangement uses TRBV5-6 and TRBJ1-1; TRBD1 aligns across 9 bases. With V trimmed by 0 bases and J by 1 base, 7 bases remained unmatched. The CDR3 spans 17 residues. Germline CDR1 and CDR2: SGHDT and YYEEEE. The chain's CDR3 is CASSLDGTGRPNTEAFF. DNA for the CDR3: TGTGCCAGCAGCTTGGACGGGACAGGGAGACCGAACACTGAAGCTTTCTTT.

This clonotype was counted once. This sequence joins TRBV25-1 and TRBJ2-7; no definite D call. Germline V gives CDR1 MGHDK, CDR2 SYGVNS. The CDR3 extends over 14 amino acids. Trimming stripped 3 bases from V and 4 bases from J, with 13 bases between. The CDR3 reads CASSDPRLEYEQYF. The CDR3 coding sequence is TGTGCCAGCAGTGACCCGCGTCTGGAGTACGAGCAGTACTTC.

This clonotype turned up a few times. The chain carries TRBV14 and TRBJ2-5, with D tentatively TRBD2 (5 bases). From germline, CDR1 is SGHDN and CDR2 FVKESK. The ends were cut back, 8 bases at V and 4 bases at J, with 14 bases in the middle. CDR3 length equals 13 residues. The CDR3 here is CASRGGLSETQYF. In DNA, the CDR3 is TGTGCCAGCCGAGGCGGGCTGTCAGAGACCCAGTACTTC.

This clonotype was recorded many times. CDR3 protein: CSAPWSGQGSNEQYF. CDR3 in DNA: TGCAGTGCTCCCTGGTCCGGACAGGGCTCTAACGAGCAGTACTTC. The chain recombines TRBV20-1 with TRBJ2-7, with 8 bases lining up with TRBD1. Per the germline V gene, CDR1 is DFQATT and CDR2 is SNEGSKA (reference sequence). The CDR3 totals 15 residues. V was pared by 5 bases and J by 5 bases, with 14 bases of the junction left unmatched.

This clonotype was observed many times. The chain employs TRBV11-3 and TRBJ1-1; 9 bases are a match to TRBD1. Germline V gene data show CDR1 as SGHNT and CDR2 as YENEEA. V was clipped by 5 bases and J by 0 bases; unmatched bases: 1. The CDR3 sequence is 14 residues long. CDR3 sequence: CASSGTGMNTEAFF. The CDR3 DNA follows: TGTGCCAGCAGCGGGACAGGGATGAACACTGAAGCTTTCTTT.

This clonotype was picked up a small number of times. CDR3 sequence: CASSLLAGGPTDTQYF. The DNA of the CDR3 is TGTGCCAGCAGTTTGCTAGCGGGGGGCCCGACAGATACGCAGTATTTT. The chain joins TRBV27 to TRBJ2-3, with 11 bases aligning to TRBD2. CDR1 is MNHEY and CDR2 is SMNVEV in the germline V gene (reference sequence). V lost 3 bases to trimming and J lost 3 bases; unmatched junction nucleotides: 5. The CDR3 has 16 amino acids.

This clonotype has a handful of counts. V gene TRBV6-2 or TRBV6-3 combines with J gene TRBJ1-2, with D hard to call. The CDR3 has 13 residues. Germline CDR1 is MNHEY and CDR2 is SVGEGT. The V gene lost 5 bases and the J gene lost 3 bases, with 10 bases spanning the gap. The CDR3 DNA follows: TGTGCCAGCAGTCGAGACGCTTACTATGGCTACACCTTC. It yields the protein CASSRDAYYGYTF.